A single sample is the source of the 25 T cell receptor beta chains below, sequenced in a study of OX40 agonist ivuxolimab in advanced cancers. Clones were read by immunoSEQ multiplex PCR, and TCRdb kept only the in-frame ones, dropping some. The sample includes tens of thousands of clones, about 90% seen only once; the top ten take 7% to 9.5%. Sequenced here: CD4+ or CD8+ T cells sorted from blood, sampled in a trial of the OX40 agonist ivuxolimab. Receptor source: an adult with an advanced solid tumor such as melanoma, head and neck, liver or kidney cancer.

The chain couples TRBV2 to TRBJ2-3; 13 bases line up with TRBD2. V was clipped by 9 bases and J by 1 base; unmatched bases: 1. The CDR3 covers 14 residues. Germline V gene lookup returns CDR1 SNHLY and CDR2 FYNNEI. DNA of the CDR3: TGTGCCAGGGGGACTAGCGGGGGCACAGATACGCAGTATTTT. Its protein is CARGTSGGTDTQYF.

V gene TRBV30 combines with J gene TRBJ2-3; TRBD2 matches at 7 bases. The CDR3 sequence is 14 residues long. CDR1 GTSNPN and CDR2 SVGIG come from the germline V gene (reference sequence). The J segment lost 0 bases and the V segment lost 4 bases, leaving 4 bases of the junction unmatched. The CDR3 bases are TGTGCCTGGAAAGGGCGGGGGAGCACAGATACGCAGTATTTT. This translates into CAWKGRGSTDTQYF.

In this sample, this clone turned up once. The V gene is TRBV9, the J gene TRBJ2-5; perhaps TRBD1 as D (6 bases). The DNA matches TRBJ2-7 better at its end, which makes the J call doubtful. Germline lookup yields CDR1 SGDLS and CDR2 YYNGEE. CDR3 length: 16 residues. The CDR3 DNA is TGTGCCAGCAGCGTAGATACAGGGTCGGCGTCCTACGAGCAGTACTTC. Translated, it gives CASSVDTGSASYEQYF.

The chain links TRBV13 to TRBJ1-3, with D unresolved. Germline V gene lookup returns CDR1 PRHDT and CDR2 FYEKMQ (reference sequence). V lost 4 bases and J lost 4, with 11 bases in between. The CDR3 runs to 14 residues. In DNA form, the CDR3 reads TGTGCCAGCAGCTATCCAGAGGACGGAAACACCATATATTTT. This codes for CASSYPEDGNTIYF.

About this clone: Given the absence of the conserved phenylalanine or tryptophan at the CDR3 end, a read error is likely. The DNA is left out, because the CDR3 cannot be placed on it with certainty; the CDR3 is given as TCRdb lists it. The chain carries TRBV29-1 and TRBJ1-1. Germline CDR1 and CDR2: SQVTM and ANQGSEA. The length of the CDR3 is 9 amino acids, counting both ends. The CDR3 sequence: CSVVGEPPG.

V usage is TRBV6-5 and J usage is TRBJ2-5, with D perhaps given as TRBD1 or TRBD2 (5 bases each). V dropped 2 bases and J dropped 4 bases, with 11 bases sitting between them. The V gene's germline CDR1 is MNHEY and CDR2 SVGAGI. The CDR3 is made up of 14 amino acids. Here the CDR3 reads CASSYVGAAETQYF. The CDR3 DNA reads as TGTGCCAGCAGTTACGTCGGGGCGGCAGAGACCCAGTACTTC.

This chain's CDR3 is CAISGTVLHYNEQFF. CDR3 nucleotide sequence: TGTGCCATCAGTGGGACAGTCCTTCACTACAATGAGCAGTTCTTC. This chain uses TRBV10-3 with TRBJ2-1; perhaps TRBD1 as D (6 bases). V was shortened by 4 bases and J by 3 bases, with 13 bases between the two germline ends. The CDR3 totals 15 residues. Germline V CDR1 and CDR2: ENHRY, SYGVKD.

CDR3 region: CASSFITGQGGAFF. The CDR3, as DNA: TGTGCCAGCAGTTTCATTACGGGACAGGGTGGGGCTTTCTTT. V gene TRBV27 combines with J gene TRBJ1-1, with TRBD1 matching over 9 bases. The CDR3 totals 14 residues. The V gene end was trimmed by 3 bases and the J gene end by 11 bases; junction bases not matched to a gene: 10. Germline loops: CDR1 MNHEY, CDR2 SMNVEV (reference sequence).

CDR3 in DNA: TGTGCCAGCAGCTCCCTAGTAGCGATTTACAATGAGCAGTTCTTC. Amino acids: CASSSLVAIYNEQFF. V gene TRBV11-2 combines with J gene TRBJ2-1; D may be TRBD2 (5 bases). Trimming cost V 4 bases and J 4 bases, with 14 bases left between them. The CDR3 runs 15 residues. From germline, CDR1 is SGHAT and CDR2 FQNNGV.

The chain recombines TRBV10-3 with TRBJ2-3; 8 nucleotides match TRBD1. Per germline, CDR1 ENHRY and CDR2 SYGVKD. The CDR3 is 19 amino acids. Trimming removed 5 bases from V and 0 bases from J; junction bases left unmatched: 16. Here the CDR3 reads CAISSESRQGPTSTDTQYF. CDR3 DNA sequence: TGTGCCATCAGTTCCGAAAGCCGACAGGGGCCTACTAGCACAGATACGCAGTATTTT.

V is TRBV13 and J is TRBJ2-1; D is unresolved. Germline assignment: CDR1 PRHDT and CDR2 FYEKMQ (reference sequence). The length of the CDR3 is 16 residues. The V and J ends lost 0 bases and 0 bases respectively, with 9 bases between them. Here the CDR3 DNA reads TGTGCCAGCAGCTTAGGAGTCTCTCCCTCCTACAATGAGCAGTTCTTC. This codes for CASSLGVSPSYNEQFF.

The chain recombines TRBV11-2 with TRBJ1-2; perhaps TRBD1 as D (6 bases). Per germline, CDR1 SGHAT and CDR2 FQNNGV. Trimming shortened V by 3 bases and J by 6 bases, and 14 bases separated the two germline ends. There are 14 residues in the CDR3. CDR3 amino acids: CASSLGQGPHGYTF. CDR3 in DNA: TGTGCCAGCAGCTTGGGACAAGGGCCCCATGGCTACACCTTC.

This clone has only one observation. This chain connects TRBV19 to TRBJ1-5; D is ambiguous. Trimming left V 0 bases short and J 3 bases short, with 12 bases between. This CDR3 comprises 16 residues. Per the germline V gene, CDR1 is LNHDA and CDR2 is SQIVND (reference sequence). CDR3 in DNA: TGTGCCAGTAGTATAGATCTTCTCCAGTACAATCAGCCCCAGCATTTT. It codes for CASSIDLLQYNQPQHF.

The V call is TRBV5-1, the J call TRBJ2-3; unclear D gene. The CDR3 extends over 16 amino acids. Germline V gene sequence: CDR1 SGHRS, CDR2 YFSETQ. Trimming pared 1 base from V and 2 bases from J, leaving 14 bases between. The CDR3 nucleotides are TGCGCCAGCAGCTTGAATGCGGCCTATTACACAGATACGCAGTATTTT. This codes for CASSLNAAYYTDTQYF.

The rearrangement joins TRBV4-1 to TRBJ2-7, with no clear D. Germline V gene data show CDR1 as MGHRA and CDR2 as YSYEKL. The CDR3 extends over 13 amino acids. Trimming left V 3 bases short and J 1 base short, with 7 bases between. CDR3 coding DNA: TGCGCCAGCAGCCACGAAAATTCCTACGAGCAGTACTTC. This sequence encodes CASSHENSYEQYF.

This chain uses TRBV4-3 with TRBJ2-1; 11 nucleotides match TRBD1. The CDR3 extends over 16 amino acids. From germline, CDR1 is LGHNA and CDR2 YSLEER. V gave up 4 bases and J gave up 6 bases; unmatched junction bases: 8. The CDR3: CASSPDGTGGTNEQFF. The CDR3 DNA follows: TGCGCCAGCAGCCCCGATGGGACAGGGGGGACCAATGAGCAGTTCTTC.

CDR3 sequence (DNA): TGTGCCAGCAGCTTTACAGAGAACACTGAAGCTTTCTTT. Its protein is CASSFTENTEAFF. The V gene is TRBV11-2, the J gene TRBJ1-1; D remains unclear. Trimming cost V 3 bases and J 1 base, with 6 bases left between them. The CDR3 length is 13 residues. Germline values: CDR1 SGHAT, CDR2 FQNNGV.

The chain employs TRBV5-1 and TRBJ2-1; the D gene is possibly TRBD2 (6 bases). The CDR3 has 12 residues. CDR1 and CDR2 from the germline V gene are SGHRS and YFSETQ. V lost 5 bases to trimming and J lost 9 bases, with 12 bases between them. Here the CDR3 DNA reads TGCGCCAGCAGTCCTCTGGGAGGTGAGCAGTTCTTC. It is translated as CASSPLGGEQFF.

This sequence joins TRBV13 and TRBJ2-7; D uncertain. V lost 7 bases, J lost 5 bases, and 18 bases lay in between. CDR1 is PRHDT, CDR2 FYEKMQ, per germline (reference sequence). The CDR3 has 14 amino acids. This CDR3 reads CASTSAGFLDEQYF. The CDR3 DNA reads TGTGCCAGCACCTCGGCTGGGTTCTTGGACGAGCAGTACTTC.

V is TRBV5-6 and J is TRBJ2-7; the D is unclear. Trimming stripped 2 bases from V and 1 base from J, with 19 bases between. The CDR3 spans 17 residues. Germline assignment: CDR1 SGHDT and CDR2 YYEEEE. CDR3 loop: CASSLKYGAGRSYEQYF. As DNA, the CDR3 is TGTGCCAGCAGCTTAAAGTACGGAGCAGGCCGATCCTACGAGCAGTACTTC.

J is TRBJ2-7 and V is TRBV9; 11 positions agree with TRBD2. This CDR3 is built from 15 residues. Germline CDR1 is SGDLS and CDR2 is YYNGEE. V lost 4 bases and J lost 3; bases outside the gene matches: 6. CDR3 sequence reads: CASSPAGTSGYEQYF. CDR3 bases: TGTGCCAGCAGCCCAGCGGGGACTAGCGGCTACGAGCAGTACTTC.

The chain carries TRBV7-9 and TRBJ2-3; 7 bases fit TRBD1. This CDR3 has 16 residues. CDR1 SEHNR and CDR2 FQNEAQ come from the germline V gene (reference sequence). The J segment lost 0 bases and the V segment lost 7 bases, leaving 10 bases of the junction unmatched. CDR3 coding DNA: TGTGCCAGCACCCCGACAGGGCGAACTAGCACAGATACGCAGTATTTT. Its protein is CASTPTGRTSTDTQYF. Combining the CDR3 with reference TRBV7-9 and TRBJ2-3 gives the whole variable domain DTGVSQNPRHKITKRGQNVTFRCDPISEHNRLYWYRQTLGQGPEFLTYFQNEAQLEKSRLLSDRFSAERPKGSFSTLEIQRTEQGDSAMYLCASTPTGRTSTDTQYFGPGTRLTVL.

The J gene is TRBJ1-1, the V gene TRBV19; possibly TRBD1 for D (5 bases). CDR3 length equals 13 residues. The germline V gene encodes CDR1 LNHDA and CDR2 SQIVND (reference sequence). Trimming left V 7 bases short and J 5 bases short, with 14 bases between. CDR3 in amino acids: CASNLGGWTEAFF. DNA for the CDR3: TGTGCCAGTAATCTTGGGGGGTGGACTGAAGCTTTCTTT.

This chain joins TRBV30 and TRBJ2-7, with 7 bases that match TRBD1. Germline values: CDR1 GTSNPN, CDR2 SVGIG (reference sequence). CDR3 length equals 12 residues. The J segment lost 6 bases and the V segment lost 3 bases, leaving 5 bases of the junction unmatched. CDR3 DNA: TGTGCCTGGAGACAGGGGTGGGGCGAGCAGTACTTC. Translation: CAWRQGWGEQYF.

This clone showed up just once. The genes are TRBV28 and TRBJ1-2; D call uncertain. V was shortened by 6 bases and J by 3 bases, with 14 bases between the two germline ends. CDR3 length: 14 amino acids. The germline CDR1 and CDR2 sequences are MDHEN and SYDVKM. CDR3 DNA sequence: TGTGCCAGCAGCATCAGCCCTTCAGACTATGGCTACACCTTC. As protein: CASSISPSDYGYTF.